This TCR beta chain was sequenced in a study of T cell responses to AZD1222 COVID-19 vaccine. This CDR3 contains 16 residues. After removal of 4 bases from V and 4 bases from J, the junction contained 8 bases not matched to a gene. The germline CDR1 and CDR2 sequences are ENHRY and SYGVKD. Study observations and caveats: Recipients of AZD1222 seropositive at baseline numbered only five or six. Unmutated variant regions are reportedly the target of nearly half of TCRs that are spike-specific. Once two AZD1222 doses were given, Spike-specific TCR breadth and depth went up.

TCRdb keeps only in-frame clones here, not all; method: immunoSEQ multiplex PCR. Of some 97,000 clones in the sample, 85% to 90% were seen once. Turning to this clone: What it binds is not known.

This clonotype originated in an adult in good health. The chain couples TRBV10-3 to TRBJ1-5; 9 nucleotides align to TRBD1. Sequences were derived from peripheral blood, sampled on day 0 of AZD1222 vaccination. CDR3 protein: CAISGTGTGINQPQHF. The CDR3 nucleotides are TGTGCCATCAGTGGCACCGGGACAGGGATTAATCAGCCCCAGCATTTT.